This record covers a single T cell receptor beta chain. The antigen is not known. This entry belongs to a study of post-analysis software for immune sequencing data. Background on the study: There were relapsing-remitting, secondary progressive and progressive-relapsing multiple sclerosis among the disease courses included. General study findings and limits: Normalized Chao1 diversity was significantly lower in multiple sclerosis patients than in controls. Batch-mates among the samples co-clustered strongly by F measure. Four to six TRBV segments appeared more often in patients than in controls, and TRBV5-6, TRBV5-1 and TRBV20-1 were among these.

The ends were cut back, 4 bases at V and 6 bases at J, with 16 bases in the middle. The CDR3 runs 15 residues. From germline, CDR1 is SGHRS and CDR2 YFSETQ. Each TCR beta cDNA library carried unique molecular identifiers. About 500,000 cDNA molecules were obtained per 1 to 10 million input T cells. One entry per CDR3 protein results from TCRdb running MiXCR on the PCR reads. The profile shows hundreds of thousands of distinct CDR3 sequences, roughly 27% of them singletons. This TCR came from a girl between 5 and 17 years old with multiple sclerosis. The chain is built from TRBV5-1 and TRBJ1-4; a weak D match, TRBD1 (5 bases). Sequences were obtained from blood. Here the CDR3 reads CASSPGGPLYEKLFF. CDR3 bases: TGCGCCAGCAGCCCTGGGGGACCGCTTTATGAAAAACTGTTTTTT.